Listed here are 8 T cell receptor beta chains from one sample, sequenced in a study of cytomegalovirus exposure and HLA in healthy donors. Both 60 Vbeta primers and 13 Jbeta primers went into the PCR. Here immunoSEQ multiplex PCR was the method, and the copy in TCRdb shows in-frame clones only, minus some. The repertoire includes approximately 170,000 clones, roughly 79% of them detected once, and around a tenth sits in the top ten. The sequenced sample consisted of PBMCs. These receptors were taken from a man in his late teens or twenties in good health and CMV-seropositive.

The V call is TRBV29-1, the J call TRBJ1-2, with D unclear. Germline V gene sequence: CDR1 SQVTM, CDR2 ANQGSEA. This CDR3 is built from 13 residues. V shed 6 bases and J shed 3 bases, with 14 bases lying between them. The CDR3 sequence is CSVRTGLDYGYTF. Written as DNA, the CDR3 is TGCAGCGTACGAACGGGGTTAGACTATGGCTACACCTTC.

The J gene is TRBJ1-1, the V gene TRBV5-1, with TRBD1 identical over 8 bases. J lost 4 bases, V lost 1 base, and 6 bases had no gene match. The germline V gene has CDR1 SGHRS and CDR2 YFSETQ. The CDR3 totals 15 residues. The CDR3 region has the DNA TGCGCCAGCAGCTTGCGGGACAGGAGGATCACTGAAGCTTTCTTT. It yields the protein CASSLRDRRITEAFF.

The chain combines TRBV10-3 with TRBJ1-6; TRBD1 aligns across 7 bases. The CDR3 is 16 amino acids. With 3 bases clipped from V and 2 bases from J, the junction kept 4 bases outside the gene matches. The germline CDR1 and CDR2 sequences are ENHRY and SYGVKD. This chain's CDR3 is CAISERGQTYNSPLHF. DNA for the CDR3: TGTGCCATCAGTGAAAGGGGGCAGACCTATAATTCACCCCTCCACTTT.

The chain joins TRBV27 to TRBJ2-5, with 8 bases lining up with TRBD1. V trimming: 3 bases; J trimming: 5 bases; junction bases outside the gene matches: 8. Germline assignment: CDR1 MNHEY and CDR2 SMNVEV (reference sequence). The CDR3 consists of 15 residues. The CDR3: CASSFWAGGLETQYF. The CDR3 coding sequence is TGTGCCAGCAGTTTTTGGGCAGGGGGCCTGGAGACCCAGTACTTC.

The chain is built from TRBV5-6 and TRBJ2-1; 7 nucleotides align to TRBD1. The ends lost 4 bases at V and 2 bases at J; junction bases unmatched: 6. The CDR3 is 15 amino acids. Germline V gene sequence: CDR1 SGHDT, CDR2 YYEEEE. The CDR3 is CASSPTGNAYNEQFF. CDR3 DNA sequence: TGTGCCAGCAGCCCGACAGGGAATGCCTACAATGAGCAGTTCTTC.

The chain employs TRBV6-1 and TRBJ2-7, with TRBD1 matching over 8 bases. This CDR3 comprises 15 residues. The ends lost 1 base at V and 4 bases at J; junction bases unmatched: 6. CDR1 and CDR2 from the germline V gene are MNHNS and SASEGT. CDR3 protein: CASSEVETGVYEQYF. The CDR3 DNA sequence: TGTGCCAGCAGTGAAGTGGAGACAGGGGTATACGAGCAGTACTTC.

V gene TRBV6-1 combines with J gene TRBJ2-1; no reliable D call. V was pared by 8 bases and J by 2 bases, with 16 bases between. Germline values: CDR1 MNHNS, CDR2 SASEGT. The CDR3 loop spans 15 amino acids. CDR3 nucleotide sequence: TGTGCCAGCCGGGTAGAGGATTACCCCTACAATGAGCAGTTCTTC. It is translated as CASRVEDYPYNEQFF.

The V gene is TRBV7-4, the J gene TRBJ1-4; 7 bases match TRBD1. The J segment lost 8 bases and the V segment lost 5 bases, leaving 14 bases of the junction unmatched. Germline V lookup: CDR1 SGHVT, CDR2 SQSDAQ. The CDR3 totals 16 residues. Here the CDR3 reads CASSHHHRTGNEKLFF. The DNA for the CDR3 is TGTGCCAGCAGCCATCATCATCGGACAGGTAACGAAAAACTGTTTTTT. The full variable domain, its missing parts supplied by reference TRBV7-4 and TRBJ1-4, is GAGVSQSPRYKVAKRGRDVALRCDSISGHVTLYWYRQTLGQGSEVLTYSQSDAQRDKSGRPSGRFSAERPERSVSTLKIQRTEQGDSAVYLCASSHHHRTGNEKLFFGSGTQLSVL.